Each of the 8 T cell receptor beta chains below was sequenced from the same sample in a study of blood T cell repertoires in COVID-19 (dated by TCRdb to 2019 to 2021). The library came from the immunoSEQ multiplex PCR assay. TCRdb limited this immuneACCESS table to in-frame rearrangements with V and J called. A share of clones is missing; checked studies link under half to unresolved V genes, and the rest is unexplained. The sample table contains 250,000 or so clones; only one count was recorded for 85% to 90% of them. Over 0.85% of the sample comes from the top ten. The sample taken for sequencing was PBMCs or T cells enriched from blood (not recorded which). These receptors were obtained from a man aged 50-60 years who had been exposed to COVID-19.

J is TRBJ1-1 and V is TRBV7-9; no definite D call. Germline V gives CDR1 SEHNR, CDR2 FQNEAQ (reference sequence). Trimming cost V 5 bases and J 10 bases, with 26 bases left between them. The CDR3 spans 16 residues. The CDR3 region is CASSTNLPFEESGAFF. CDR3 sequence (DNA): TGTGCCAGCAGCACAAATCTACCTTTTGAGGAGAGTGGAGCTTTCTTT.

V is TRBV6-5 and J is TRBJ1-5; unclear D gene. This CDR3 is 13 amino acids long. Germline V gene lookup returns CDR1 MNHEY and CDR2 SVGAGI. V gave up 4 bases and J gave up 5 bases, with 9 bases separating them. The CDR3 here is CASSLQWDQPQHF. CDR3 nucleotide sequence: TGTGCCAGCAGTTTACAGTGGGATCAGCCCCAGCATTTT.

This clone was detected only once. The chain links TRBV9 to TRBJ2-1; tentative D call: TRBD2 (7 bases). The length of the CDR3 is 18 residues. CDR1 and CDR2 from the germline V gene are SGDLS and YYNGEE. V lost 0 bases to trimming and J lost 4 bases, with 20 bases between them. The CDR3 loop is CASSVALSGASGYNEQFF. CDR3 coding DNA: TGTGCCAGCAGCGTAGCGTTGTCGGGGGCTAGCGGTTACAATGAGCAGTTCTTC.

The chain carries TRBV27 and TRBJ2-7; no firm D call. V was shortened by 10 bases and J by 6 bases, with 16 bases between the two germline ends. This CDR3 spans 12 amino acids. CDR1 and CDR2 (germline): MNHEY, SMNVEV (reference sequence). CDR3 protein: CATRTTLGEQYF. The CDR3 nucleotides are TGTGCCACCAGGACGACCCTAGGCGAGCAGTACTTC.

The chain recombines TRBV25-1 with TRBJ1-2; D is ambiguous. This CDR3 comprises 14 residues. Germline V gene lookup returns CDR1 MGHDK and CDR2 SYGVNS. Deletions cut 3 bases from V and 4 bases from J, with 12 bases between. CDR3 coding DNA: TGTGCCAGCAGTGACGCGGGAAGAATCTATGGCTACACCTTC. It specifies CASSDAGRIYGYTF.

This clone was detected only once. This rearrangement joins TRBV5-4 to TRBJ2-3; possibly TRBD1 for D (6 bases). From germline, CDR1 is SGHNT and CDR2 YYREEE (reference sequence). This CDR3 contains 15 residues. Deletions cut 0 bases from V and 4 bases from J, with 12 bases between. The CDR3 sequence is CASSLDRARADTQYF. The DNA of the CDR3 is TGTGCCAGCAGCTTGGACAGGGCCAGGGCAGATACGCAGTATTTT.

The rearrangement joins TRBV5-1 to TRBJ2-3, with 7 bases aligning to TRBD2. This CDR3 is built from 15 residues. The J segment lost 6 bases and the V segment lost 0 bases, leaving 7 bases of the junction unmatched. Germline V lookup: CDR1 SGHRS, CDR2 YFSETQ. The CDR3, as DNA: TGCGCCAGCAGCTTGGGACTAGCTAGTTCGGATACGCAGTATTTT. Residues: CASSLGLASSDTQYF.

This chain joins TRBV5-1 and TRBJ2-7; D perhaps matches TRBD1 (5 bases). V gave up 4 bases and J gave up 5 bases, with 7 bases separating them. The CDR3 is made up of 11 amino acids. Germline-derived CDR1 and CDR2 are SGHRS and YFSETQ. CDR3 region: CASSLRDEQYF. The CDR3, as DNA: TGCGCCAGCAGCCTCAGGGACGAGCAGTACTTC.